Each of the 29 T cell receptor beta chains below was sequenced from the same sample in a study of tumor and adjacent non-tumor tissue in lung cancer. Three rounds of nested PCR, following a modified ARM-PCR protocol, produced the TCRbeta library. TCRdb independently ran MiXCR on the multiplex PCR reads; one entry per CDR3 protein. The sample includes more than 120,000 distinct CDR3 sequences, approximately 70% seen only once; the top ten take roughly 18%. RNA was extracted from bulk tissue without any cell sorting. Source material: lung tumor tissue. The receptor set was obtained from a man in his sixties with small cell lung cancer.

This chain links TRBV11-2 with TRBJ1-1, with D perhaps matching TRBD1 (5 bases). Germline V gene lookup returns CDR1 SGHAT and CDR2 FQNNGV. The CDR3 is 14 amino acids. In DNA form, the CDR3 reads TGTGCTGGCACCCCGGGGGTGATTAACACTGAAGCTTTCTTT. This sequence encodes CAGTPGVINTEAFF.

Regarding this clonotype: This may stem from a read error, because a much larger clone lies one nucleotide away. The chain has TRBV12-5 and TRBJ2-1; 7 nucleotides agree with TRBD2. CDR3 size: 15 residues. Trimming removed 0 bases from V and 10 bases from J; junction bases left unmatched: 9. The germline gives CDR1 LGHNT, CDR2 FRNRAP. The CDR3 DNA reads as TGTGCTAGTGGTTTGGTCGGCGGGAGTATTGGCGAGCAGTTCTTC. This encodes CASGLVGGSIGEQFF.

This clonotype showed up just once. The V call is TRBV11-2, the J call TRBJ2-5; a weak D match, TRBD1 (6 bases). Looked up from germline, CDR1 is SGHAT and CDR2 is FQNNGV. The CDR3 extends over 13 amino acids. This CDR3 reads CDSSRTGLETQYF. The CDR3 DNA follows: TGTGATAGCAGCCGAACAGGGTTGGAGACCCAGTACTTC.

The chain links TRBV24-1 to TRBJ1-1, with D possibly being TRBD1 (5 bases). Germline assignment: CDR1 KGHDR and CDR2 SFDVKD. This CDR3 is 15 amino acids long. V lost 3 bases to trimming and J lost 4 bases, with 14 bases between them. Here the CDR3 reads CATSDPRGRATEAFF. In DNA, the CDR3 is TGTGCCACCAGTGATCCCCGGGGCAGGGCCACTGAAGCTTTCTTT.

This chain connects TRBV5-4 to TRBJ2-7, with 8 bases lining up with TRBD1. J lost 2 bases, V lost 7 bases, and 11 bases had no gene match. The CDR3 contains 15 residues. CDR1 is SGHNT and CDR2 is YYREEE in the germline V gene (reference sequence). DNA of the CDR3: TGTGCCAGCTTGTCGTATGGACAGGGCCCCTACGAGCAGTACTTC. Protein sequence: CASLSYGQGPYEQYF.

With respect to this clonotype: One junction end disagrees with the germline gene, perhaps due to a read error. This chain joins TRBV11-2 and TRBJ2-1; D not resolved. This CDR3 is 13 amino acids long. Germline V gene lookup returns CDR1 SGHAT and CDR2 FQNNGV. CDR3 region: CASSFVLNNGKFF. CDR3 coding DNA: TGCGCCAGCAGCTTCGTGCTCAACAATGGGAAGTTCTTC.

The chain has TRBV12-3 or TRBV12-4 and TRBJ2-5; 7 bases are shared with TRBD2. J lost 14 bases, V lost 7 bases, and 16 bases had no gene match. The CDR3 is 13 residues long. The chain's CDR3 is CASTSYGEGRSYF. The DNA for the CDR3 is TGTGCCAGCACTTCGTATGGGGAGGGACGGAGTTACTTC.

This clonotype was seen many times. The rearrangement uses TRBV20-1 and TRBJ2-3, with D perhaps TRBD1 or TRBD2 (6 bases each). Germline V lookup: CDR1 DFQATT, CDR2 SNEGSKA (reference sequence). V dropped 5 bases and J dropped 2 bases, with 17 bases sitting between them. The CDR3 has 15 residues. The CDR3 region has the DNA TGCAGTGCTTCCCGACTGGGGGGCCTCACAGATACGCAGTATTTT. As protein: CSASRLGGLTDTQYF.

This clonotype is deemed medium-sized. This sequence joins TRBV28 and TRBJ2-3; D remains unclear. The length of the CDR3 is 15 residues. V lost 5 bases, J lost 1 base, and 13 bases lay in between. CDR1 and CDR2 (germline): MDHEN, SYDVKM. The CDR3 region is CASSPKAARTDTQYF. DNA for the CDR3: TGTGCCAGCAGTCCTAAGGCGGCTCGCACAGATACGCAGTATTTT.

This clonotype was seen a few times. This rearrangement joins TRBV6-1 to TRBJ2-7, with D perhaps TRBD2 (6 bases). Germline V gene lookup returns CDR1 MNHNS and CDR2 SASEGT. The CDR3 consists of 14 residues. V shed 7 bases and J shed 2 bases, with 15 bases lying between them. The CDR3 DNA reads as TGTGCCAGCAAATTTGGAGGGAACCCCTACGAGCAGTACTTC. This encodes CASKFGGNPYEQYF.

This clonotype showed up many times. The rearrangement joins TRBV30 to TRBJ2-1, with D possibly matching TRBD1 (5 bases). Trimming stripped 0 bases from V and 12 bases from J, with 18 bases between. The CDR3 has 14 amino acids. From germline, CDR1 is GTSNPN and CDR2 SVGIG (reference sequence). CDR3 sequence: CAWSVGAISDGQFF. The CDR3 nucleotides read TGTGCCTGGAGTGTAGGGGCCATCTCGGACGGGCAGTTCTTC.

At least ten counts were recorded for this clonotype. V is TRBV4-1 and J is TRBJ1-4; no clear D gene. The CDR3 extends over 14 amino acids. Germline CDR1 is MGHRA and CDR2 is YSYEKL. Trimming cost V 0 bases and J 2 bases, with 4 bases left between them. The CDR3 nucleotides read TGCGCCAGCAGCCAAGACCGGACTAATGAAAAACTGTTTTTT. Amino acid sequence: CASSQDRTNEKLFF.

This chain uses TRBV24-1 with TRBJ2-1; 9 bases fit TRBD1. CDR1 is KGHDR and CDR2 is SFDVKD in the germline V gene. With V trimmed by 10 bases and J by 5 bases, 8 bases remained unmatched. The CDR3 extends over 14 amino acids. Here the CDR3 DNA reads TGTGCCACAAAAGACAGGGGGTCTCACAATGAGCAGTTCTTC. Its translation is CATKDRGSHNEQFF.

This clonotype was seen a few times. One end of the junction fails to match germline, which may point to a read error. The chain uses TRBV11-1 and TRBJ2-5; TRBD1 agrees at 9 bases. This CDR3 is 15 amino acids long. CDR1 SGHAT and CDR2 FQDESV come from the germline V gene (reference sequence). This CDR3 is CASIPNRGRGETQYF. The CDR3 DNA follows: TGTGCCAGCATCCCGAACAGGGGGCGTGGAGAGACCCAATACTTC.

Turning to this clonotype: A much bigger clone sits one base away, suggesting this may be a read error. The chain uses TRBV11-1 and TRBJ1-1; D is unresolved. The germline V gene encodes CDR1 SGHAT and CDR2 FQDESV (reference sequence). The CDR3 runs to 13 residues. CDR3 nucleotides: TGTGCCATCAGCTTAGTAGTAAACACTGAAGCTTTCTTT. Residues: CAISLVVNTEAFF.

The rearrangement links TRBV6-6 to TRBJ1-6; TRBD1 might be the D (5 bases). This CDR3 comprises 15 residues. Germline V lookup: CDR1 MNHNY, CDR2 SVGAGI (reference sequence). CDR3 DNA sequence: TGTACCAACAGTTACTCGGGACGACACAATTCACCCCTCCACTTT. Protein sequence: CTNSYSGRHNSPLHF.

DNA of the CDR3: TGTGCCAGCAGTTTAACGACGTATCAGCCCCAGCATTTT. Translation: CASSLTTYQPQHF. This rearrangement joins TRBV12-3 or TRBV12-4 to TRBJ1-5; D is uncertain. The CDR3 length is 13 residues. The V end lost 2 bases, the J end lost 5 bases, and 7 bases lay between the germline ends.

The V gene is TRBV4-1, the J gene TRBJ1-1; no definite D call. Germline loops: CDR1 MGHRA, CDR2 YSYEKL. V was shortened by 4 bases and J by 1 base, with 22 bases between the two germline ends. The CDR3 extends over 18 amino acids. CDR3 amino acids: CASSPPPLQVVQNTEAFF. CDR3 nucleotides: TGCGCCAGCAGCCCACCCCCCCTGCAGGTCGTTCAGAACACTGAAGCTTTCTTT.

This clonotype has at least ten counts. This sequence joins TRBV29-1 and TRBJ2-5; a possible D gene is TRBD2 (6 bases). The V gene lost 3 bases and the J gene lost 5 bases, with 13 bases spanning the gap. The CDR3 spans 13 residues. The germline V gene has CDR1 SQVTM and CDR2 ANQGSEA. The CDR3 DNA reads as TGCAGCGTTGAGTTTCGGAGGGTGGAGACCCAGTACTTC. This gives the protein CSVEFRRVETQYF.

This clonotype was picked up a small number of times. The rearrangement joins TRBV6-5 to TRBJ1-2; 11 bases match TRBD1. Germline loops: CDR1 MNHEY, CDR2 SVGAGI. CDR3 length: 15 residues. V dropped 4 bases and J dropped 6; count of bases not matched to a gene: 7. The CDR3 is CASSSPGQGVHGYTF. The CDR3 DNA reads as TGTGCCAGCAGTTCGCCGGGACAGGGGGTCCATGGCTACACCTTC.

Details on this clonotype: At one of its ends the junction is not consistent with the germline gene, which may arise from a read error. The V and J genes are TRBV5-6 and TRBJ2-2; TRBD1 or TRBD2 may be the D gene (5 bases each). CDR3 length equals 20 residues. Germline CDR1 SGHDT, CDR2 YYEEEE. This CDR3 is CASSWGNSPTGLWNTGEQFF. CDR3 DNA sequence: TGTGCCAGTAGCTGGGGGAACTCACCGACGGGGCTATGGAACACTGGGGAGCAGTTTTTT.

Note on this clonotype: A much larger clone is a single base away; this may be a read error. The chain is built from TRBV6-1 and TRBJ2-1; 7 bases fit TRBD2. This CDR3 region has 17 residues. Germline CDR1 is MNHNS and CDR2 is SASEGT. CDR3 in amino acids: CASSDLKASGSYSEQFF. The DNA for the CDR3 is TGTGCCAGCAGTGACCTGAAGGCTAGCGGTTCCTACAGTGAGCAGTTCTTC.

A single count supports this clonotype. This likely comes from a read error, as the CDR3 has no conserved phenylalanine or tryptophan at its end. The J gene is TRBJ2-3, the V gene TRBV11-2; unclear D gene. The germline CDR1 and CDR2 sequences are SGHAT and FQNNGV. The V end lost 2 bases, the J end lost 1 base, and 4 bases lay between the germline ends. The CDR3 contains 13 residues. DNA for the CDR3: TGTGCCAGCAGCTTAACTCGCACAGATACGCAGTATATT. Its translation: CASSLTRTDTQYI.

Remarks on this clonotype: As the CDR3 is not closed by the conserved phenylalanine or tryptophan, this likely results from a read error. The gene calls are TRBV20-1 and TRBJ2-7; D is unresolved. The CDR3 loop spans 14 amino acids. Germline V gives CDR1 DFQATT, CDR2 SNEGSKA (reference sequence). For the CDR3, the DNA is TGCATTGCTCCTCCGTTGGGTACCGGCCACGAGCAGTACATC. Translation: CIAPPLGTGHEQYI.

This clonotype is a singleton in its sample. An end of the junction does not agree with germline; a read error may underlie this. The rearrangement joins TRBV6-1 to TRBJ1-2; D might be TRBD1 (6 bases). CDR3 size: 14 residues. Germline CDR1 reads MNHNS; CDR2 reads SASEGT. Here the CDR3 DNA reads TGTGTCAGCACGGCCGGGGGCCGAAACTATGGCTACACCTTC. Residues: CVSTAGGRNYGYTF.

On this clonotype itself: The junction shows a germline mismatch at one end, possibly a read error. The J gene is TRBJ2-3, the V gene TRBV6-2 or TRBV6-3; weak D call: TRBD2 (6 bases). This CDR3 is 14 amino acids long. Germline values: CDR1 MNHEY, CDR2 SVGEGT. Here the CDR3 reads CVSTPVGGIDTQYF. In DNA form, the CDR3 reads TGTGTCAGCACCCCTGTGGGAGGTATAGATACGCAGTATTTT.

This clonotype was seen repeatedly, ten times or more. This chain uses TRBV6-1 with TRBJ1-4; D uncertain. There are 16 residues in the CDR3. CDR1 MNHNS and CDR2 SASEGT come from the germline V gene. The V end was cut by 4 bases, the J end by 4 bases, with 16 bases between. CDR3 residues: CASSVTEAILNEKLFF. The CDR3 DNA reads as TGTGCCAGCAGTGTAACGGAGGCTATACTTAATGAAAAACTGTTTTTT.

The V gene is TRBV24-1, the J gene TRBJ1-1, with D unclear. The CDR3 extends over 18 amino acids. Trimming took 3 bases from V and 1 from J, leaving 20 bases between them. CDR1 and CDR2 (germline): KGHDR, SFDVKD. CDR3 sequence: CATSDPRVRELTNTEAFF. CDR3 coding DNA: TGTGCCACCAGTGATCCTCGAGTCCGGGAATTGACGAACACTGAAGCTTTCTTT.

About this clonotype: Since the CDR3 does not end with the conserved phenylalanine or tryptophan, this likely comes from a read error. The chain carries TRBV11-3 and TRBJ2-1; 8 bases line up with TRBD2. The CDR3 spans 17 residues. Looked up from germline, CDR1 is SGHNT and CDR2 is YENEEA. The CDR3 region is CASSSGLVGGPYNGQFS. The CDR3 DNA reads as TGTGCCAGCAGCTCGGGACTAGTGGGAGGGCCCTACAATGGGCAGTTCTCC.